This TCR beta chain was identified during a study of T cells in Graves' hyperthyroidism and ophthalmopathy. The study's findings and limits: Among clonotypes expanded in thyroid above 0.001, most were also found in blood. Patients with ophthalmopathy were separated from those with stable hyperthyroidism by a 13 V-J model.

Amplification targeted TCR beta CDR3 regions from RNA transcripts. The TCR CDR3 was amplified in a first-round RT-PCR using the HTBI primer set. Each CDR3 protein is one row after TCRdb ran MiXCR on the multiplex PCR reads. Here the sample spans under 400,000 distinct CDR3 sequences, less than 15% being singletons. Details on this clonotype: What it recognizes is unknown.

V dropped 6 bases and J dropped 2 bases, with 13 bases sitting between them. Germline V CDR1 and CDR2: WSHSY, SAAADI. This CDR3 has 14 residues. Fresh peripheral blood, 7.5 to 10 ml, yielded the PBMCs. The chain is built from TRBV10-2 and TRBJ2-5; perhaps TRBD1 as D (6 bases). The material sequenced was blood. This clonotype was obtained from a woman in her late teens or twenties with Graves' hyperthyroidism. This CDR3 is CASRTQGKQETQYF. The CDR3 DNA follows: TGCGCCAGCAGGACACAGGGAAAGCAAGAGACCCAGTACTTC.